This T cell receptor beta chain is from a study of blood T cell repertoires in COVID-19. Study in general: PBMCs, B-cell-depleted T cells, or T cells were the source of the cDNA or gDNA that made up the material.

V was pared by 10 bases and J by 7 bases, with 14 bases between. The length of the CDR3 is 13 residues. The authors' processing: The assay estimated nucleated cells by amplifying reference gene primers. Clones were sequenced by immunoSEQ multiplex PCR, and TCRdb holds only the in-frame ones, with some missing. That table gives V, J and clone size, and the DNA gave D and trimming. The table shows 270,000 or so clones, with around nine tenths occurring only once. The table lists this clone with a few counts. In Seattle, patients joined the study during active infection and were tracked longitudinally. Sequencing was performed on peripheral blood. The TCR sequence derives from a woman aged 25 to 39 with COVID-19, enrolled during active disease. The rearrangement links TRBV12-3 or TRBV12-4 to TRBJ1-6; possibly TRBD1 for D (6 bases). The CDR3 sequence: CAISGETNSPLHF. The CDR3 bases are TGTGCCATCTCAGGGGAGACGAATTCACCCCTCCACTTT.